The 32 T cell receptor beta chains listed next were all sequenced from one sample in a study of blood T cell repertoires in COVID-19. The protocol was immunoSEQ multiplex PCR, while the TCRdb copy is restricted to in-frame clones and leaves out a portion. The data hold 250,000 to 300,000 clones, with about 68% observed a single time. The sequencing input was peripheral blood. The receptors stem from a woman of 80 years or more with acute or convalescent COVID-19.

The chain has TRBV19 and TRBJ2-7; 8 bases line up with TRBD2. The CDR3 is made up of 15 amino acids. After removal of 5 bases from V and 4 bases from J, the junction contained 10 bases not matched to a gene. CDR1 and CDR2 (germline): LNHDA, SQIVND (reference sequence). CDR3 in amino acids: CASSAGLVKEYEQYF. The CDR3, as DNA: TGTGCCAGTAGTGCGGGACTAGTGAAGGAGTACGAGCAGTACTTC.

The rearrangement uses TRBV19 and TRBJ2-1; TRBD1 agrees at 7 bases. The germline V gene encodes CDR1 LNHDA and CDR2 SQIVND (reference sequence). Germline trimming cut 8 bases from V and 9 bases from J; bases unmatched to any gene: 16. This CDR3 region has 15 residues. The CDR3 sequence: CASRPPGQFSGEQFF. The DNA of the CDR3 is TGTGCCAGTCGACCCCCGGGACAGTTTTCGGGTGAGCAGTTCTTC.

CDR3 region: CASSQVGGGNTIYF. The DNA of the CDR3 is TGTGCCAGCAGCCAAGTAGGGGGTGGAAACACCATATATTTT. The V call is TRBV3-1 (or the pseudogene TRBV3-2), the J call TRBJ1-3; maybe TRBD1 (6 bases). The V gene's germline CDR1 is LGHDT and CDR2 YNNKEL (reference sequence). The CDR3 spans 14 residues. Trimming stripped 1 base from V and 3 bases from J, with 7 bases between.

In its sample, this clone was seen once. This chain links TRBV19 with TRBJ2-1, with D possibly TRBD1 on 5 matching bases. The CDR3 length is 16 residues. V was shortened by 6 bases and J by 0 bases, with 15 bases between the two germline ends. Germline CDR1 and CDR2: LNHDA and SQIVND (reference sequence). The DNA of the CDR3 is TGTGCCAGTAGGGTTGGGGCGGTAAGCTCCTACAATGAGCAGTTCTTC. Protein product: CASRVGAVSSYNEQFF. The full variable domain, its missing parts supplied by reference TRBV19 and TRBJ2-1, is DGGITQSPKYLFRKEGQNVTLSCEQNLNHDAMYWYRQDPGQGLRLIYYSQIVNDFQKGDIAEGYSVSREKKESFPLTVTSAQKNPTAFYLCASRVGAVSSYNEQFFGPGTRLTVL.

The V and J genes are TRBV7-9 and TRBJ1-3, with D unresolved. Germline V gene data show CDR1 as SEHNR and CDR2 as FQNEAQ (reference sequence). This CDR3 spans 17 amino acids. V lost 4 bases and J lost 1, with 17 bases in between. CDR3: CASSSVTRRESGNTIYF. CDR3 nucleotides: TGTGCCAGCAGCTCGGTAACTAGAAGGGAGTCTGGAAACACCATATATTTT. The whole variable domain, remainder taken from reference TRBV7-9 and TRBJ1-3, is DTGVSQNPRHKITKRGQNVTFRCDPISEHNRLYWYRQTLGQGPEFLTYFQNEAQLEKSRLLSDRFSAERPKGSFSTLEIQRTEQGDSAMYLCASSSVTRRESGNTIYFGEGSWLTVV.

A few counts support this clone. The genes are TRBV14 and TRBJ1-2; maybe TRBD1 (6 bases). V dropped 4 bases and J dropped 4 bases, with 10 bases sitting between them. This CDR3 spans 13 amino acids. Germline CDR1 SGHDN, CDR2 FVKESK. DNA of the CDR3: TGTGCCAGCAGCCTGGGACAACTCTATGGCTACACCTTC. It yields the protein CASSLGQLYGYTF.

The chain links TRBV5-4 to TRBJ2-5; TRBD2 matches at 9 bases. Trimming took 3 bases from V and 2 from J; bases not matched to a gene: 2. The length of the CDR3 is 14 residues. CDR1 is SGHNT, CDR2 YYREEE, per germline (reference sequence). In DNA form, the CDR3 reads TGTGCCAGCAGCTCCCTAGCGGGGCAAGAGACCCAGTACTTC. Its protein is CASSSLAGQETQYF. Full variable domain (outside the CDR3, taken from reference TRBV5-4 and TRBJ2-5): ETGVTQSPTHLIKTRGQQVTLRCSSQSGHNTVSWYQQALGQGPQFIFQYYREEENGRGNFPPRFSGLQFPNYSSELNVNALELDDSALYLCASSSLAGQETQYFGPGTRLLVL.

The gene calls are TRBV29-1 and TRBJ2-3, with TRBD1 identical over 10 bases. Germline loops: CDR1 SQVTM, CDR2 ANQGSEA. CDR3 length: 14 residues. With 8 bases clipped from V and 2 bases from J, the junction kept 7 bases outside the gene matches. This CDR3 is CSLRTGGVTDTQYF. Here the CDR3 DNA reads TGCAGCTTACGGACAGGGGGGGTCACAGATACGCAGTATTTT.

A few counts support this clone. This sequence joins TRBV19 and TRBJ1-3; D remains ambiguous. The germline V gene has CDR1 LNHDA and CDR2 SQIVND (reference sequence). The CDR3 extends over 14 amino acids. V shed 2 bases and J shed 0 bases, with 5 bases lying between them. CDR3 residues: CASSIQVSGNTIYF. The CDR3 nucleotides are TGTGCCAGTAGTATACAGGTCTCTGGAAACACCATATATTTT. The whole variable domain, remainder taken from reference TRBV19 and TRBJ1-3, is DGGITQSPKYLFRKEGQNVTLSCEQNLNHDAMYWYRQDPGQGLRLIYYSQIVNDFQKGDIAEGYSVSREKKESFPLTVTSAQKNPTAFYLCASSIQVSGNTIYFGEGSWLTVV.

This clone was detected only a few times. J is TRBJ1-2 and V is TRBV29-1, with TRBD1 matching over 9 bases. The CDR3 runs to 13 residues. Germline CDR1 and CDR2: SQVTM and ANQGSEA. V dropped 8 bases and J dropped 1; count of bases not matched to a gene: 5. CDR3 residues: CSFGTGFNYGYTF. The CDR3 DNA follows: TGCAGCTTCGGGACAGGGTTTAACTATGGCTACACCTTC.

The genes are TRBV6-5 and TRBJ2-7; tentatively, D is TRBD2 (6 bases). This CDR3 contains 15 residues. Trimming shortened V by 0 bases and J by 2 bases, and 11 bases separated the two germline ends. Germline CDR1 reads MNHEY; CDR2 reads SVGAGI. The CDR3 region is CASSYSSGWTYEQYF. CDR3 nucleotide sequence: TGTGCCAGCAGTTACTCAAGCGGGTGGACCTACGAGCAGTACTTC.

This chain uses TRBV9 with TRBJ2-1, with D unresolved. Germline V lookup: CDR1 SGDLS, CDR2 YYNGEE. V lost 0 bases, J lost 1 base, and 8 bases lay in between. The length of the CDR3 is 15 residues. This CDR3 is CASSVEPSSYNEQFF. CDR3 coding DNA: TGTGCCAGCAGCGTAGAACCTAGTTCCTACAATGAGCAGTTCTTC.

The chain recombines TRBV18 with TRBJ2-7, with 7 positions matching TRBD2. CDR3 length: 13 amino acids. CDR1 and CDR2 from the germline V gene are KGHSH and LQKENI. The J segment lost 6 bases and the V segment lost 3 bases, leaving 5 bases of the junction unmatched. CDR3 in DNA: TGTGCCAGCTCACCCAGGACTAGTGGCGAGCAGTACTTC. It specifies CASSPRTSGEQYF.

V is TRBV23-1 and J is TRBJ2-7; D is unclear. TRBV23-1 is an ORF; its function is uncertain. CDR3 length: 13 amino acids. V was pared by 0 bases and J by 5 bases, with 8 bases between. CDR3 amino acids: CASSQSTVHEQYF. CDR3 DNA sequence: TGCGCCAGCAGTCAATCTACGGTCCACGAGCAGTACTTC.

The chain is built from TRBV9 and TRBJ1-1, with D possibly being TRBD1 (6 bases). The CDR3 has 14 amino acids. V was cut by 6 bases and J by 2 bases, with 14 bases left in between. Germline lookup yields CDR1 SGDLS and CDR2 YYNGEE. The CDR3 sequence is CASTPSTGNTEAFF. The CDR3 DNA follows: TGTGCCAGCACCCCCTCGACAGGCAACACTGAAGCTTTCTTT.

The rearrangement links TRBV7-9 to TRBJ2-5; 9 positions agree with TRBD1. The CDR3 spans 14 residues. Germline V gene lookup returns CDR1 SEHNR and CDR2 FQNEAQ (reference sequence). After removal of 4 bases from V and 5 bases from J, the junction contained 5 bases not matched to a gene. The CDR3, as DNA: TGTGCCAGCAGCTCTACAGGGGGCGCGGAGACCCAGTACTTC. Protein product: CASSSTGGAETQYF.

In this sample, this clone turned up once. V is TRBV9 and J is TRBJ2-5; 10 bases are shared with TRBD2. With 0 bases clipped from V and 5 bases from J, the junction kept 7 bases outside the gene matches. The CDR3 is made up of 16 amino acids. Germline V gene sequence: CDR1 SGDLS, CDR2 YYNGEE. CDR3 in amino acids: CASSVGGSGRLETQYF. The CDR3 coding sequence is TGTGCCAGCAGCGTAGGGGGTAGCGGGAGGTTGGAGACCCAGTACTTC.

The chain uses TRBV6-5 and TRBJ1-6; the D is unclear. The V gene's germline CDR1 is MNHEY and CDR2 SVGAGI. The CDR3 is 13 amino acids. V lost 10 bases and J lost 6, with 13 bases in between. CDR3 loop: CATTRDTNSPLHF. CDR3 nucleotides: TGTGCCACCACGCGAGACACTAATTCACCCCTCCACTTT.

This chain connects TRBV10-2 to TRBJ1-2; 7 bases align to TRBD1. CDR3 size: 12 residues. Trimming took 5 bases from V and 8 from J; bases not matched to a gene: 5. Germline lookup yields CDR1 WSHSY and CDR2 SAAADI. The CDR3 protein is CASSPGGRGYTF. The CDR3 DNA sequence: TGCGCCAGCAGTCCAGGGGGACGAGGCTACACCTTC.

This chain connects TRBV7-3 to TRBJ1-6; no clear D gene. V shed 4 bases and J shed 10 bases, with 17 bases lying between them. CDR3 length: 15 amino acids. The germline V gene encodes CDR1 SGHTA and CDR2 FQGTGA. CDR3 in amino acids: CASSSPVPRYSPLHF. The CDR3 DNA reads TGTGCCAGCAGCTCCCCGGTCCCTCGGTACTCACCCCTCCACTTT.

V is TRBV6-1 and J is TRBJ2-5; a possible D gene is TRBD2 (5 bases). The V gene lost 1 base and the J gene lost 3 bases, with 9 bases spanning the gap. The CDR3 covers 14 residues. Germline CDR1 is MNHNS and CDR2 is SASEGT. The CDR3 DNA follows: TGTGCCAGCAGTGAAGGGACTGTTAAAGAGACCCAGTACTTC. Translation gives CASSEGTVKETQYF.

The CDR3 protein is CATQRHIEFPPLHF. For the CDR3, the DNA is TGTGCCACTCAGAGACATATCGAGTTCCCACCCCTCCACTTT. The V and J genes are TRBV28 and TRBJ1-6; no clear D. V shed 10 bases and J shed 11 bases, with 21 bases lying between them. CDR1 is MDHEN, CDR2 SYDVKM, per germline. The CDR3 is made up of 14 amino acids.

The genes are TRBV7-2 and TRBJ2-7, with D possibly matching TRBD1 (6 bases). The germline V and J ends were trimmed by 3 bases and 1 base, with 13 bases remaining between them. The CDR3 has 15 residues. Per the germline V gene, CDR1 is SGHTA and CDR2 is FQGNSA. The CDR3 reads CASSLGHLGSYEQYF. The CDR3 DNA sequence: TGTGCCAGCAGCTTGGGACACCTGGGGTCCTACGAGCAGTACTTC.

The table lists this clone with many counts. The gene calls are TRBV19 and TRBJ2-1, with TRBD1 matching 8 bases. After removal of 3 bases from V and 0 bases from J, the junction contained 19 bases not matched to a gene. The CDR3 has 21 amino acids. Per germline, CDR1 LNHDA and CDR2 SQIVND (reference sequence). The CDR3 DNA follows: TGTGCCAGTAGTATTGACCCTTATGGCGGCCGACAGGGGAGCTCCTACAATGAGCAGTTCTTC. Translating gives CASSIDPYGGRQGSSYNEQFF.

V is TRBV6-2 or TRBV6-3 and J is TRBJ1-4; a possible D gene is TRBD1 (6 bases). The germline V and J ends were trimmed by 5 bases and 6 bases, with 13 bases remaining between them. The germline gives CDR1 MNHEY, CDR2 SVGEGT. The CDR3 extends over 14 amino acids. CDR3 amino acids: CASSDGQPYEKLFF. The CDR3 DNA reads TGTGCCAGCAGTGACGGACAGCCGTATGAAAAACTGTTTTTT.

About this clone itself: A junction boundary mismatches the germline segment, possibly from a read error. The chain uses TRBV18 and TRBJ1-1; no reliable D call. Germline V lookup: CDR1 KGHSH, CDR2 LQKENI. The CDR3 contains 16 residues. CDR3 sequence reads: CTSSPQSGTQSTEAFF. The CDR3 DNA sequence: TGTACCAGCTCACCACAAAGCGGCACCCAAAGCACTGAAGCTTTCTTT.

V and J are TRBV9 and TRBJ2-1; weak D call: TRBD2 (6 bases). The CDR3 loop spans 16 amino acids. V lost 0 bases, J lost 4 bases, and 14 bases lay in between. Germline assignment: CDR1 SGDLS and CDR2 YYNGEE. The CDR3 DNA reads TGTGCCAGCAGCGTAGCATCCCAGCGGGCATACAATGAGCAGTTCTTC. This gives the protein CASSVASQRAYNEQFF.

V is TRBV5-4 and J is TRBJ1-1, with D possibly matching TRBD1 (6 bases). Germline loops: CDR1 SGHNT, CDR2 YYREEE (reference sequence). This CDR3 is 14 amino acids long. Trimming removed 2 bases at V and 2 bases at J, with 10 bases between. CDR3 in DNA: TGTGCCAGCAGCTTAGCTGGGGGCAACACTGAAGCTTTCTTT. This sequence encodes CASSLAGGNTEAFF.

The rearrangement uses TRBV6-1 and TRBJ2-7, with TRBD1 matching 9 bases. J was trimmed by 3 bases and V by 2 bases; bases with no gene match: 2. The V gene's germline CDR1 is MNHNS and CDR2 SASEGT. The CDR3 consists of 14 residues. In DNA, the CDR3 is TGTGCCAGCAGTGAAACAGGGGGCTTCTACGAGCAGTACTTC. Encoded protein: CASSETGGFYEQYF.

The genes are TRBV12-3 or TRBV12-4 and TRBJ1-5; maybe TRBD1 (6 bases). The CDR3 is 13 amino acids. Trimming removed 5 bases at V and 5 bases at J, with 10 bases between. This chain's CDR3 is CASSGTPYQPQHF. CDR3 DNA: TGTGCCAGCAGTGGGACACCTTATCAGCCCCAGCATTTT.

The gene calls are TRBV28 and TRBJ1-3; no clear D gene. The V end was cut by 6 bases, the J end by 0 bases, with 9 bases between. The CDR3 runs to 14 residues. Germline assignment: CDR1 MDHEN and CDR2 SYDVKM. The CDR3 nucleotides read TGTGCCAGCAGGCGAAAGTTCTCTGGAAACACCATATATTTT. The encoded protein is CASRRKFSGNTIYF.

DNA for the CDR3: TGTGCCAGCAGCCCACTATTTGGGGGACTAGCGGGAGGCTTAGCGTACAATGAGCAGTTCTTC. Translating gives CASSPLFGGLAGGLAYNEQFF. The gene calls are TRBV14 and TRBJ2-1; TRBD2 aligns across 15 bases. This CDR3 has 21 residues. V lost 4 bases, J lost 4 bases, and 17 bases stayed unmatched. Germline V gives CDR1 SGHDN, CDR2 FVKESK.